This T cell receptor beta chain is from a study of T cell repertoires and HLA-DP antigens. Across the whole study: Versus self, one alloantigen differed at one groove amino acid, the other at fewer than 13.

This clone has only a few counts. Its cognate antigen is unknown. Profiling relied on immunoSEQ multiplex PCR, and the TCRdb table lists in-frame clones only, not all of them. The profile shows fewer than 75,000 clones, around 77% of them singletons. V was pared by 6 bases and J by 7 bases, with 13 bases between. The CDR3 length is 13 residues. The germline V gene has CDR1 SNHLY and CDR2 FYNNEI. The sample was CD4+ T cells from PBMCs. The sequence was obtained from a man in his sixties in good health and CMV-seronegative. The chain joins TRBV2 to TRBJ2-1; D remains ambiguous. The CDR3 is CASSRTGGNEQFF. The CDR3 DNA reads TGTGCCAGCAGCCGGACGGGTGGGAATGAGCAGTTCTTC.